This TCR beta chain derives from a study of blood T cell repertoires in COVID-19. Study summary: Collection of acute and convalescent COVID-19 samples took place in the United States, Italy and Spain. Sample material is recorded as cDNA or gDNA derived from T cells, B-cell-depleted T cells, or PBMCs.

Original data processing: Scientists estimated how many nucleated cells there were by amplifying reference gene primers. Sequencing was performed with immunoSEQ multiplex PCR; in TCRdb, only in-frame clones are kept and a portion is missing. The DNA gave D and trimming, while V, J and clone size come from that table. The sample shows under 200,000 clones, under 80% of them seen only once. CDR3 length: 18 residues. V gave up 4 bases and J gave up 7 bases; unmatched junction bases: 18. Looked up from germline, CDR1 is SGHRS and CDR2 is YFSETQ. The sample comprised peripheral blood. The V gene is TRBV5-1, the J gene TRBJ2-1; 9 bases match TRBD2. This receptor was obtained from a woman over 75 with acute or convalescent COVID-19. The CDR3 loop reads CASSLDRREGPKQNEQFF. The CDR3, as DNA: TGCGCCAGCAGCCTGGATAGGCGGGAGGGTCCCAAGCAAAATGAGCAGTTCTTC.